This record concerns one T cell receptor beta chain sequence. This clone was seen only once. Its specific antigen is unknown. Base qualities are missing; no much larger clone stands one base away. These data belong to a study of technical replicates of blood from a handful of donors (TCRdb year 2017). According to the germline V gene, CDR1 reads MGHRA and CDR2 reads YSYEKL. The CDR3 goes from the cysteine to the phenylalanine over 15 residues. The only DNA kept is the CDR3, 45 bases in frame from the first base. V is cut by 3 bases and J by 4 bases, and the space between the germline ends is 13 bases. Receptor amplification or capture employed the immunoSEQ multiplex PCR assay. TCRdb took over this immuneACCESS table, retaining in-frame rearrangements with V and J assigned. Such tables are incomplete; in checked studies, under half of the missing clones stem from an unresolved V gene, and the remainder is unexplained. The sample yields 70,000 to 85,000 clones; around 97% were counted once. Of the sample, approximately 0.18% falls within the top ten clones.

The origin of this receptor is a human donor in good health. The sample consisted of T cells isolated from PBMCs. This receptor chain uses TRBV4-1 and TRBJ1-5; a confident D gene designation cannot be given. CDR3 sequence: CASSHPESENQPQHF. The base sequence is TGCGCCAGCAGCCATCCTGAGAGTGAGAATCAGCCCCAGCATTTT.